This T cell receptor beta chain was profiled in a study of blood T cell repertoires in COVID-19. Study information: Material from acute and convalescent COVID-19 was sourced from the United States, Italy and Spain.

Seattle patients were enrolled during active infection and followed longitudinally. The method was immunoSEQ multiplex PCR; TCRdb's version includes in-frame clones alone and lacks a portion of them. Of 200,000 to 300,000 clones detected, roughly 91% appear once; the ten largest clones hold 0.83%. This TCR was recovered from a man aged 25 to 40 with COVID-19, enrolled during active disease. The sample comprised peripheral blood.

The CDR3 nucleotides are TGTGCCAGCTCACCAAACGACAGCCCTTCTGAAGCTTTCTTT. Translated: CASSPNDSPSEAFF. The gene calls are TRBV18 and TRBJ1-1, with D possibly matching TRBD1 (5 bases). The CDR3 has 14 amino acids. Germline V gene data show CDR1 as KGHSH and CDR2 as LQKENI. With 2 bases removed from V and 6 bases from J, the gap between germline ends came to 13 bases.